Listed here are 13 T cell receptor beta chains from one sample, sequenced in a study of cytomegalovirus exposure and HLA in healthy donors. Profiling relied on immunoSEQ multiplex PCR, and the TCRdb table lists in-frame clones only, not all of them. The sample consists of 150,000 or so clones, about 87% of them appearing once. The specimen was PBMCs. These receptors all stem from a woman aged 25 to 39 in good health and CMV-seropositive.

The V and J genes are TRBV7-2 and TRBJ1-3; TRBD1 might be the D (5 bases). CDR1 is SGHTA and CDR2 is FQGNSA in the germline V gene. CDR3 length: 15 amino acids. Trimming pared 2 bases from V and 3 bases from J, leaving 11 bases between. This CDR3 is CASSLFQGYGNTIYF. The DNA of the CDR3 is TGTGCCAGCAGCTTATTTCAGGGATATGGAAACACCATATATTTT.

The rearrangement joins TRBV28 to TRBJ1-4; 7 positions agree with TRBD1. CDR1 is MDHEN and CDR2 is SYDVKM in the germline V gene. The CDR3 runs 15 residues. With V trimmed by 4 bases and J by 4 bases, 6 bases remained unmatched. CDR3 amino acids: CASSSQGGFNEKLFF. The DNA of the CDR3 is TGTGCCAGCAGTTCGCAGGGGGGATTTAATGAAAAACTGTTTTTT.

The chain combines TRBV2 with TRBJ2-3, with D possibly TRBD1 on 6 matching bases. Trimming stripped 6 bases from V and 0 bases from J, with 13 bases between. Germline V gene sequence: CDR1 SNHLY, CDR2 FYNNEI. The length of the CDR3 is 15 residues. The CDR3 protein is CASRLGQRSTDTQYF. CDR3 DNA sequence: TGTGCCAGCAGACTCGGACAGAGAAGCACAGATACGCAGTATTTT.

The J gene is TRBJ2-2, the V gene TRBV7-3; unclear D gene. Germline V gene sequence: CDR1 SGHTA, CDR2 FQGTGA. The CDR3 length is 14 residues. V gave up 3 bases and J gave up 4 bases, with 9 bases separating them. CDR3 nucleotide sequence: TGTGCCAGCAGCTTCAGTTTGGTCACCGGGGAGCTGTTTTTT. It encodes CASSFSLVTGELFF.

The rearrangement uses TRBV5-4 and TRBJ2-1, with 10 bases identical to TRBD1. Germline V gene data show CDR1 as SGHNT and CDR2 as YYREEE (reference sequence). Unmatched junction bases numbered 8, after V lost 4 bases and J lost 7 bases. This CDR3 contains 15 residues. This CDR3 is CASSPGTGVGNEQFF. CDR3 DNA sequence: TGTGCCAGCAGCCCCGGGACAGGGGTAGGGAATGAGCAGTTCTTC.

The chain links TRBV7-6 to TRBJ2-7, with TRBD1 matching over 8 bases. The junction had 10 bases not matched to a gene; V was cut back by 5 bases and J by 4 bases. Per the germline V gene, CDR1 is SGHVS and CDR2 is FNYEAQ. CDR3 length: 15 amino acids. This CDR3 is CASSVARDRGYEQYF. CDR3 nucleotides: TGTGCCAGCAGCGTTGCACGAGACAGGGGATACGAGCAGTACTTC.

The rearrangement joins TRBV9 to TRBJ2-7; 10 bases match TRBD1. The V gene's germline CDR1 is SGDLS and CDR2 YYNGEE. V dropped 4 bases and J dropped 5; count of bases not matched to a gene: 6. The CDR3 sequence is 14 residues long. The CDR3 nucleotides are TGTGCCAGCAGCTCCGGGACAGGGGCCCACGAGCAGTACTTC. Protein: CASSSGTGAHEQYF.

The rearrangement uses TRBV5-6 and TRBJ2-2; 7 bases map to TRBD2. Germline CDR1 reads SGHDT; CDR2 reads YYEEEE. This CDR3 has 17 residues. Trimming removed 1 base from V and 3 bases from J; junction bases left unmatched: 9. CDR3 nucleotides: TGTGCCAGCAGCTTGTTAGCCGGGGGGATATACACCGGGGAGCTGTTTTTT. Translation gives CASSLLAGGIYTGELFF.

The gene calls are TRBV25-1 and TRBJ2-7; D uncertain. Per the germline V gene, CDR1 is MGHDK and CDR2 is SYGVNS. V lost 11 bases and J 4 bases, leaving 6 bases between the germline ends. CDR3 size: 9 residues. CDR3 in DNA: TGTGCCCTCCTATACGAGCAGTACTTC. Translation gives CALLYEQYF.

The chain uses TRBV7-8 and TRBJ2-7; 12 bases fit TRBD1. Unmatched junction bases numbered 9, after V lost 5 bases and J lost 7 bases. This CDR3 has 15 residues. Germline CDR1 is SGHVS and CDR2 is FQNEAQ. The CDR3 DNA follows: TGTGCCAGCAGCACCCGGGACAGGGGGCTCGGGGAGCAGTACTTC. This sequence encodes CASSTRDRGLGEQYF.

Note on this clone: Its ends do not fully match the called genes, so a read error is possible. The CDR3 region is CASSVGTGPMQF. The CDR3, as DNA: TGTGCCAGCAGTGTTGGGACAGGGCCTATGCAATTT. The chain recombines TRBV6-1 with TRBJ1-1; 9 bases line up with TRBD1. The germline V gene has CDR1 MNHNS and CDR2 SASEGT. The CDR3 consists of 12 residues.

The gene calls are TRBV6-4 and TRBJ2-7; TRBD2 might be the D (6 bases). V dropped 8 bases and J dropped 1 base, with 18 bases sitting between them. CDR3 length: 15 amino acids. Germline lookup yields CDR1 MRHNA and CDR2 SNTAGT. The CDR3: CASSPPSRGSYEQYF. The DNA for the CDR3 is TGTGCCAGCTCCCCCCCGTCGCGGGGATCCTACGAGCAGTACTTC.

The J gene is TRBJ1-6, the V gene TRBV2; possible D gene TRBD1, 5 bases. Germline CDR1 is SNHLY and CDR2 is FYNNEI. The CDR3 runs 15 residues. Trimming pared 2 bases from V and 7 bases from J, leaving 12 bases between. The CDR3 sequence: CASSEFQGRNSPLHF. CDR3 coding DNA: TGTGCCAGCAGTGAATTTCAGGGTAGGAATTCACCCCTCCACTTT.